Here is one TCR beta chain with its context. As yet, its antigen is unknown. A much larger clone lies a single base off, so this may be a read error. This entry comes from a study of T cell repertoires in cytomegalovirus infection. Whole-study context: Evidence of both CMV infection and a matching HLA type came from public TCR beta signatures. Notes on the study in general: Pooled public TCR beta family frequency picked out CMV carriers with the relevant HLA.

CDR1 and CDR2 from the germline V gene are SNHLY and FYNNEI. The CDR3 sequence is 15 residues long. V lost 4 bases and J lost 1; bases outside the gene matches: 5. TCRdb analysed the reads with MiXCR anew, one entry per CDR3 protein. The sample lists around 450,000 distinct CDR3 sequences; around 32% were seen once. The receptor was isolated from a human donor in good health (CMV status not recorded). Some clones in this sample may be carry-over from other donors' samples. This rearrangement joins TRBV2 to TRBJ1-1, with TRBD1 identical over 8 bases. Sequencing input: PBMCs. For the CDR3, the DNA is TGTGCCAGCAGTGCCTGGACAGGGCCGAACACTGAAGCTTTCTTT. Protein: CASSAWTGPNTEAFF.